The 8 T cell receptor beta chains below were found in one sample sequenced in a study of beta chain features in type 1 diabetes (dated by TCRdb to the late 2010s). Broad study findings and their caveats: Type 1 diabetes patients showed a moderate but significant shortening of TCRB CDR3 length in all four CD4+ subsets.

These receptors lack a known antigen. Preparation of the library involved the immunoSEQ multiplex PCR assay. All of the isolated RNA was reverse transcribed with the High Capacity cDNA Reverse Transcription Kit, so expressed TCRB transcripts were sequenced. In TCRdb, the immuneACCESS table is reduced to in-frame sequences with V and J assigned. These tables do not hold every clone; where another copy was compared, an unresolved V gene accounts for under half, and the others remain unexplained. Recorded for this sample are fewer than 400,000 clones; 9.3% of them occurred a single time. 1% of the sample is held by the ten biggest clonotypes. The sequenced sample was central memory CD4+ T cells from blood. Receptors originate from a man in his thirties or forties with type 1 diabetes.

In this sample, this clone turned up many times. The rearrangement uses TRBV4-3 and TRBJ2-5, with a weak D call TRBD2 (6 bases). Germline V CDR1 and CDR2: LGHNA, YSLEER. The CDR3 totals 15 residues. Between the trimmed V and J ends, which lost 0 bases and 5 bases, there was a span of 13 bases. For the CDR3, the DNA is TGCGCCAGCAGCCAAGATGGACGGGGGAGGGAGACCCAGTACTTC. Its translation is CASSQDGRGRETQYF.

The V call is TRBV7-9, the J call TRBJ1-2; D is perhaps TRBD1 (6 bases). Trimming shortened V by 5 bases and J by 8 bases, and 18 bases separated the two germline ends. Germline CDR1 reads SEHNR; CDR2 reads FQNEAQ (reference sequence). The CDR3 extends over 14 amino acids. CDR3 coding DNA: TGTGCCAGCAGCGCACCACAGGGATTTAGGGGCTACACCTTC. This translates into CASSAPQGFRGYTF.

This clone came up many times. V usage is TRBV7-2 and J usage is TRBJ2-3, with 7 bases matching TRBD1. This CDR3 is 15 amino acids long. Trimming removed 4 bases from V and 1 base from J; junction bases left unmatched: 5. Germline V lookup: CDR1 SGHTA, CDR2 FQGNSA. The CDR3 reads CASSSRGHGTDTQYF. As DNA, the CDR3 is TGTGCCAGCAGCTCTAGGGGGCATGGCACAGATACGCAGTATTTT.

There are a few counts of this clone. The chain combines TRBV7-9 with TRBJ2-1; D perhaps matches TRBD2 (5 bases). V shed 3 bases and J shed 0 bases, with 9 bases lying between them. Germline V gene sequence: CDR1 SEHNR, CDR2 FQNEAQ (reference sequence). The CDR3 totals 15 residues. The CDR3: CASSFLGSSYNEQFF. The DNA for the CDR3 is TGTGCCAGCAGCTTTCTGGGGAGCTCCTACAATGAGCAGTTCTTC.

The chain recombines TRBV6-6 with TRBJ2-3; tentatively, D is TRBD2 (6 bases). Germline V lookup: CDR1 MNHNY, CDR2 SVGAGI (reference sequence). V dropped 5 bases and J dropped 6 bases, with 9 bases sitting between them. This CDR3 is built from 12 residues. The CDR3 sequence: CASSGRRDTQYF. In DNA, the CDR3 is TGTGCCAGCAGTGGGAGGAGGGATACGCAGTATTTT.

This clone has only a few counts. This chain connects TRBV2 to TRBJ2-3; the D gene is possibly TRBD2 (6 bases). CDR3 length equals 14 residues. CDR1 and CDR2 from the germline V gene are SNHLY and FYNNEI. Deletions cut 0 bases from V and 5 bases from J, with 9 bases between. The CDR3 spells CASSEAGGGDTQYF. CDR3 DNA: TGTGCCAGCAGTGAAGCGGGGGGTGGAGATACGCAGTATTTT.

The chain combines TRBV5-1 with TRBJ2-7; D is ambiguous. With 2 bases removed from V and 1 base from J, the gap between germline ends came to 7 bases. The CDR3 covers 13 residues. Germline CDR1 and CDR2: SGHRS and YFSETQ. The CDR3 reads CASSFGSSYEQYF. CDR3 nucleotides: TGCGCCAGCAGCTTTGGGTCATCCTACGAGCAGTACTTC.

The sample holds many counts of this clone. The chain links TRBV10-2 to TRBJ2-3; D might be TRBD1 (5 bases). CDR3 size: 20 residues. With 2 bases removed from V and 0 bases from J, the gap between germline ends came to 24 bases. Germline V gene sequence: CDR1 WSHSY, CDR2 SAAADI. DNA of the CDR3: TGCGCCAGCAGTGAGCCCTCGTCCTCGATAGGGGCCGTCAGCACAGATACGCAGTATTTT. It codes for CASSEPSSSIGAVSTDTQYF.